This T cell receptor beta chain was recorded in a study of T cell responses to AZD1222 COVID-19 vaccine. Findings and limits, study-wide: Every sample of the repertoires postdated the peak T cell response. Donors were mostly white British, more females; clonal diversity possibly underestimated.

Germline V CDR1 and CDR2: LGHDT, YNNKEL (reference sequence). V lost 7 bases and J lost 5; bases outside the gene matches: 10. The CDR3 totals 15 residues. Measured with immunoSEQ multiplex PCR; TCRdb has only the in-frame clones, and not every one. This table has around 150,000 clones, about 90% appearing once. Worth noting for this clone: Antigen specificity is unknown.

This TCR was recovered from an adult who received the MenACWY meningococcal vaccine as a control. The chain recombines TRBV3-1 (or the pseudogene TRBV3-2) with TRBJ2-3; 9 positions match TRBD1. The sequences come from peripheral blood, collected 28 days after the second dose of the MenACWY control vaccine. DNA of the CDR3: TGTGCCAGCAATCCGGGACAGGGTGTGGGAGATACGCAGTATTTT. It codes for CASNPGQGVGDTQYF.